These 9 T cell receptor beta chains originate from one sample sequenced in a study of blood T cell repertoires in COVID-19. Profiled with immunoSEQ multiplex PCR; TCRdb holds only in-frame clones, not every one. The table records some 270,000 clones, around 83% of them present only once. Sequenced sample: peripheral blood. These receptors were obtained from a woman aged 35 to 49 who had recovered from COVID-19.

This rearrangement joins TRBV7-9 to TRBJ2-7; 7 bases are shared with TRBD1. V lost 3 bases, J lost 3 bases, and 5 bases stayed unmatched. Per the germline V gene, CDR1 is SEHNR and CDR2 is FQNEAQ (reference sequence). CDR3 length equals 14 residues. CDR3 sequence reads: CASSLTGPLYEQYF. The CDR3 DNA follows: TGTGCCAGCAGCTTGACAGGGCCTCTCTACGAGCAGTACTTC.

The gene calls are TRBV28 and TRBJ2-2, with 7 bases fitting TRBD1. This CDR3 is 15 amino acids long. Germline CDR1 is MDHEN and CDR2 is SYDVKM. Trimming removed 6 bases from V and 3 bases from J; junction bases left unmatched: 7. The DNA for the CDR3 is TGTGCCAGCAGAACTCAAGGGGGCGACACCGGGGAGCTGTTTTTT. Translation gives CASRTQGGDTGELFF.

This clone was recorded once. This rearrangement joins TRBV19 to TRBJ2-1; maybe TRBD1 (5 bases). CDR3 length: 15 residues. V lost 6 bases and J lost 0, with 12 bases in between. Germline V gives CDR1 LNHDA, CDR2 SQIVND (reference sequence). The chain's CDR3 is CASRDRQSSYNEQFF. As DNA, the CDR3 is TGTGCCAGTAGGGACCGACAGTCCTCCTACAATGAGCAGTTCTTC.

CDR3 sequence: CASSHFDRVIKLFF. In DNA, the CDR3 is TGTGCCAGCAGCCATTTCGACAGGGTTATTAAACTGTTTTTT. The chain employs TRBV3-1 (or the pseudogene TRBV3-2) and TRBJ1-4, with 7 bases identical to TRBD1. The V gene end was trimmed by 3 bases and the J gene end by 11 bases; junction bases not matched to a gene: 9. The CDR3 spans 14 residues. Germline-derived CDR1 and CDR2 are LGHDT and YNNKEL (reference sequence).

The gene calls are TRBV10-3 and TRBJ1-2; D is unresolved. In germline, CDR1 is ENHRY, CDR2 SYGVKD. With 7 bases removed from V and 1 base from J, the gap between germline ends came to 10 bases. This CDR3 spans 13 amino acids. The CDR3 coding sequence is TGTGCCATCACTTACGGGGATAACTATGGCTACACCTTC. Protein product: CAITYGDNYGYTF.

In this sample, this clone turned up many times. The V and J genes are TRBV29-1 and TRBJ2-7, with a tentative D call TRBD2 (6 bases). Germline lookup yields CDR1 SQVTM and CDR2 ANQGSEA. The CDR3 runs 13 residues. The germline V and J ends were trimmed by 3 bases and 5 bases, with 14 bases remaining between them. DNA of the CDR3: TGCAGCGTTGATGCGGGGAGGAGGGACGAGCAGTACTTC. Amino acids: CSVDAGRRDEQYF.

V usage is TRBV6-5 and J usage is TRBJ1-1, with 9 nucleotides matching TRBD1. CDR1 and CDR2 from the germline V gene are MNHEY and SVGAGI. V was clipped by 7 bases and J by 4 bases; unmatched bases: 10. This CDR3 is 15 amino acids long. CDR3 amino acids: CASTPMGQGLTEAFF. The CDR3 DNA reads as TGTGCCAGCACCCCTATGGGACAGGGCCTCACTGAAGCTTTCTTT.

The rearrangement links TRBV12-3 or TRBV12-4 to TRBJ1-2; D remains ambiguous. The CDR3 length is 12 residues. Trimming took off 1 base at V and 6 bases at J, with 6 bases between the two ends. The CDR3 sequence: CASSLVINGYTF. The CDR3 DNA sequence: TGTGCCAGCAGTTTAGTTATAAATGGCTACACCTTC.

CDR3 nucleotide sequence: TGTGCCAGCAGGAACTCGGGAGATGCCTACGAGCAGTACTTC. Its translation: CASRNSGDAYEQYF. The chain recombines TRBV6-6 with TRBJ2-7; TRBD2 might be the D (6 bases). Germline loops: CDR1 MNHNY, CDR2 SVGAGI (reference sequence). There are 14 residues in the CDR3. The V end was cut by 6 bases, the J end by 2 bases, with 14 bases between.